This TCR beta chain was retrieved from a study of blood T cell repertoires in COVID-19. Overall study: T cells, B-cell-depleted T cells, or PBMCs provided the cDNA or gDNA that served as material.

The repertoire was sequenced with immunoSEQ multiplex PCR; TCRdb's copy has only in-frame clones and lacks some. The table lists roughly 170,000 clones, around 85% of them singletons. Germline V gene lookup returns CDR1 SGDLS and CDR2 YYNGEE. The CDR3 loop spans 14 amino acids. Trimming cost V 4 bases and J 10 bases, with 15 bases left between them. This chain uses TRBV9 with TRBJ1-6; D is unresolved. The clonotype was recovered from a man between 70 and 80 years old with active or convalescent COVID-19. The specimen was peripheral blood. CDR3 sequence: CASSPREGKSPLHF. The CDR3 DNA reads as TGTGCCAGCAGCCCTAGAGAGGGAAAGTCACCCCTCCACTTT.